These 14 T cell receptor beta chains were sequenced from one sample in a study of CD8+ T cells in alopecia areata. Regarding treatment: oral pan-JAK inhibitor, 5-10 mg twice daily. cDNA reverse transcribed from extracted RNA served as the sequencing template. The protocol was immunoSEQ multiplex PCR, while the TCRdb copy is restricted to in-frame clones and leaves out a portion. The sample lists 95,000 to 120,000 clones, less than 60% occurring once. The sequenced sample was CD4+ T cells sorted from blood, obtained at week 24, from a patient treated with tofacitinib. The receptors were sampled from a human donor with alopecia areata.

V gene TRBV6-5 combines with J gene TRBJ2-2, with 7 bases that match TRBD2. Germline V gene sequence: CDR1 MNHEY, CDR2 SVGAGI. V was pared by 9 bases and J by 5 bases, with 6 bases of the junction left unmatched. This CDR3 spans 13 amino acids. Written as DNA, the CDR3 is TGTGCCAGTTTGGCGGGGGTGACCGGGGAGCTGTTTTTT. This encodes CASLAGVTGELFF.

The chain carries TRBV5-1 and TRBJ2-7; D may be TRBD1 or TRBD2 (6 bases each). Trimming stripped 0 bases from V and 2 bases from J, with 12 bases between. The CDR3 has 15 amino acids. The germline V gene has CDR1 SGHRS and CDR2 YFSETQ. This chain's CDR3 is CASSLVPGDTYEQYF. CDR3 sequence (DNA): TGCGCCAGCAGCTTGGTTCCGGGGGACACCTACGAGCAGTACTTC.

This clone has only one observation. This chain joins TRBV2 and TRBJ2-1; 9 nucleotides match TRBD1. With 4 bases clipped from V and 5 bases from J, the junction kept 9 bases outside the gene matches. The CDR3 has 16 residues. From germline, CDR1 is SNHLY and CDR2 FYNNEI. The chain's CDR3 is CASSALSGTGNNEQFF. The CDR3 DNA is TGTGCCAGCAGTGCCTTGTCCGGGACAGGGAACAATGAGCAGTTCTTC.

V gene TRBV7-9 combines with J gene TRBJ2-6; D uncertain. This CDR3 contains 13 residues. From germline, CDR1 is SEHNR and CDR2 FQNEAQ (reference sequence). The V and J ends lost 5 bases and 1 base respectively, with 3 bases between them. CDR3 nucleotides: TGTGCCAGCAGCCGTTCTGGGGCCAACGTCCTGACTTTC. Translated, it gives CASSRSGANVLTF.

The chain joins TRBV5-6 to TRBJ2-4, with TRBD1 identical over 7 bases. The ends lost 4 bases at V and 8 bases at J; junction bases unmatched: 6. Germline V gene lookup returns CDR1 SGHDT and CDR2 YYEEEE. The CDR3 is made up of 13 amino acids. CDR3 amino acids: CASSPGDRDIQYF. The CDR3 coding sequence is TGTGCCAGCAGCCCAGGAGACAGGGACATTCAGTACTTC.

This rearrangement joins TRBV5-1 to TRBJ2-2; no reliable D call. There are 15 residues in the CDR3. V gave up 0 bases and J gave up 3 bases, with 9 bases separating them. Germline V gene sequence: CDR1 SGHRS, CDR2 YFSETQ. The CDR3 here is CASSLVLEYTGELFF. The DNA of the CDR3 is TGCGCCAGCAGCTTGGTCCTGGAGTACACCGGGGAGCTGTTTTTT.

Only a few counts were recorded for this clone. The gene calls are TRBV30 and TRBJ2-4; the match to TRBD2 covers 7 bases. Looked up from germline, CDR1 is GTSNPN and CDR2 is SVGIG (reference sequence). V was pared by 5 bases and J by 11 bases, with 9 bases of the junction left unmatched. CDR3 length: 12 residues. The CDR3 nucleotides read TGTGCCTGGTCAAGAACTAGCGTAGTTCAGTACTTC. Protein product: CAWSRTSVVQYF.

V gene TRBV27 combines with J gene TRBJ1-6; a weak D match, TRBD1 (6 bases). CDR3 size: 15 residues. Germline CDR1 reads MNHEY; CDR2 reads SMNVEV (reference sequence). Between the trimmed V and J ends, which lost 6 bases and 5 bases, there was a span of 14 bases. The CDR3 spells CASSSGEGHNSPLHF. The CDR3 region has the DNA TGTGCCAGCAGCTCAGGGGAAGGGCATAATTCACCCCTCCACTTT.

The chain links TRBV7-9 to TRBJ2-5; D gene uncertain. The V end lost 5 bases, the J end lost 2 bases, and 12 bases lay between the germline ends. This CDR3 contains 14 residues. CDR1 is SEHNR, CDR2 FQNEAQ, per germline (reference sequence). CDR3 protein: CASSNSPGQETQYF. CDR3 DNA sequence: TGTGCCAGCAGCAATAGTCCCGGACAAGAGACCCAGTACTTC.

The chain employs TRBV5-4 and TRBJ1-1; 7 bases are shared with TRBD1. CDR1 is SGHNT, CDR2 YYREEE, per germline (reference sequence). This CDR3 has 13 amino acids. J was trimmed by 5 bases and V by 4 bases; bases with no gene match: 5. The CDR3 loop reads CASSQEQGTEAFF. CDR3 DNA: TGTGCCAGCAGCCAGGAACAGGGGACTGAAGCTTTCTTT.

CDR3 nucleotide sequence: TGTGCCAGCAGCATGGGCCCCGGAGGGACTGAAGCTTTCTTT. Amino acids: CASSMGPGGTEAFF. This rearrangement joins TRBV5-4 to TRBJ1-1, with D unclear. The CDR3 extends over 14 amino acids. Trimming cost V 4 bases and J 5 bases, with 15 bases left between them. Germline values: CDR1 SGHNT, CDR2 YYREEE (reference sequence).

The rearrangement links TRBV27 to TRBJ2-7; 8 positions agree with TRBD1. Trimming at V came to 5 bases and at J to 0 bases, leaving 6 bases not matched to a gene. The CDR3 covers 15 residues. Germline CDR1 reads MNHEY; CDR2 reads SMNVEV (reference sequence). The CDR3: CASSMRTGISYEQYF. CDR3 coding DNA: TGTGCCAGCAGTATGCGGACAGGGATCTCCTACGAGCAGTACTTC.

The chain employs TRBV30 and TRBJ2-2; 7 bases agree with TRBD1. CDR3 length: 13 residues. Per germline, CDR1 GTSNPN and CDR2 SVGIG (reference sequence). With V trimmed by 3 bases and J by 6 bases, 4 bases remained unmatched. CDR3 nucleotide sequence: TGTGCCTGGAGACGACAGGGCCCCGGGGAGCTGTTTTTT. It codes for CAWRRQGPGELFF.

The chain couples TRBV13 to TRBJ2-3; TRBD2 matches at 10 bases. Unmatched junction bases numbered 14, after V lost 0 bases and J lost 2 bases. This CDR3 comprises 20 residues. Germline CDR1 and CDR2: PRHDT and FYEKMQ (reference sequence). CDR3 coding DNA: TGTGCCAGCAGCTTAGGTAACCCTTGGACTAGCGGAAGGGACACAGATACGCAGTATTTT. Protein: CASSLGNPWTSGRDTDTQYF.